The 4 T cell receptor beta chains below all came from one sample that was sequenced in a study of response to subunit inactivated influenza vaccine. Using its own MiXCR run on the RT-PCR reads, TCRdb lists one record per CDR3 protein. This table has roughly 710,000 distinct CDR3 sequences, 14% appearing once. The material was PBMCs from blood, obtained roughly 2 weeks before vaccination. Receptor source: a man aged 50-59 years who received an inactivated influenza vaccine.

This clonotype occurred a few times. The CDR3 nucleotides are TGTGCCACCAGTGAGATGACAGGGCGAACAGATACGCAGTATTTT. This translates into CATSEMTGRTDTQYF. The chain joins TRBV24-1 to TRBJ2-3; 7 nucleotides match TRBD1. CDR3 length: 15 residues. The V and J ends lost 4 bases and 3 bases, in that order; junction bases with no gene match: 6. Germline V gene sequence: CDR1 KGHDR, CDR2 SFDVKD.

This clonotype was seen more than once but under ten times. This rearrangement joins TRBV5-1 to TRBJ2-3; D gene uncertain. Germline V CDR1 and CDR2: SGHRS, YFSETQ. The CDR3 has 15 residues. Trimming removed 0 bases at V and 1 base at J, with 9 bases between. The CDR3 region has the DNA TGCGCCAGCAGCTTGGCGGCCTATGGCACAGATACGCAGTATTTT. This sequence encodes CASSLAAYGTDTQYF.

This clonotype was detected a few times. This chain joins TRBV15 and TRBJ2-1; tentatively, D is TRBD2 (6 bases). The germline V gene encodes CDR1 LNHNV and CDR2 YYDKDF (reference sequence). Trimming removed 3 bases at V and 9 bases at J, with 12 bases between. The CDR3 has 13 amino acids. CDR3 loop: CATSRVSGIEQFF. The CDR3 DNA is TGTGCCACCAGCAGGGTTAGCGGTATTGAGCAGTTCTTC.

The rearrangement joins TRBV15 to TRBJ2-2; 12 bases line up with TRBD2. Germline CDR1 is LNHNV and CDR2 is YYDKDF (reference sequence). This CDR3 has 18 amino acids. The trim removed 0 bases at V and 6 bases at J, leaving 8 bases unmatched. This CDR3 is CATSRDAPASGGAGELFF. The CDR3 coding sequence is TGTGCCACCAGCAGAGATGCTCCGGCTAGCGGGGGGGCCGGGGAGCTGTTTTTT.